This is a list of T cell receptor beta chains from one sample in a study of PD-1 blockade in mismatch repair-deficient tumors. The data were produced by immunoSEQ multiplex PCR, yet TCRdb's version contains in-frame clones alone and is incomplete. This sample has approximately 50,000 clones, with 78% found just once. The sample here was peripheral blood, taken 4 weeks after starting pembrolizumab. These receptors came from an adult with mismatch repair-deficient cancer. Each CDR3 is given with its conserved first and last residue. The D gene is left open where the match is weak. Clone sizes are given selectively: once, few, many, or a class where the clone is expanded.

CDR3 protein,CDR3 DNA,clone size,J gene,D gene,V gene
CASSFYDRAYEQYF,TGTGCCAGCAGCTTCTACGACAGGGCCTACGAGCAGTACTTC,-,TRBJ2-7,TRBD1,TRBV5-6
CAWEREGYNEQFF,TGTGCCTGGGAGCGGGAGGGATACAATGAGCAGTTCTTC,-,TRBJ2-1,TRBD2,TRBV30
CASTPADGGTEAFF,TGTGCCAGTACCCCGGCCGATGGGGGAACTGAAGCTTTCTTT,-,TRBJ1-1,-,TRBV19
CASRWAAGGNTIYF,TGTGCCAGCAGGTGGGCAGCAGGCGGAAACACCATATATTTT,-,TRBJ1-3,-,TRBV2
CASSHTTSNTEAFF,TGCGCCAGCAGCCATACAACATCGAACACTGAAGCTTTCTTT,-,TRBJ1-1,-,TRBV4-1
CASSLGTGAYEQYF,TGTGCTAGCAGCTTAGGGACAGGGGCCTACGAGCAGTACTTC,-,TRBJ2-7,TRBD1,TRBV7-7
CASSLWGGRGSTYEQYF,TGCGCCAGCAGCCTCTGGGGTGGGCGGGGCTCAACCTACGAGCAGTACTTC,-,TRBJ2-7,-,TRBV5-1
CASSWGGNEKLFF,TGTGCCAGCAGTTGGGGGGGTAATGAAAAACTGTTTTTT,-,TRBJ1-4,-,TRBV27
CAWSNFDGFEQFF,TGTGCCTGGAGTAACTTTGACGGTTTCGAGCAGTTCTTC,-,TRBJ2-1,-,TRBV30
CASSAGLTSYEQYF,TGTGCCAGCAGCGCCGGACTCACCTCCTACGAGCAGTACTTC,-,TRBJ2-7,-,TRBV5-6
CASSQEGQRGNTIYF,TGTGCCAGCAGCCAAGAGGGACAGAGGGGAAACACCATATATTTT,-,TRBJ1-3,TRBD1,TRBV4-2
CASSLAGRALHEQYF,TGTGCCAGCAGCTTAGCGGGCAGGGCCCTCCACGAGCAGTACTTC,few,TRBJ2-7,-,TRBV7-9